One sample yielded the 25 T cell receptor beta chains listed below, sequenced in a study of OX40 agonist ivuxolimab in advanced cancers. Clones were read by immunoSEQ multiplex PCR, and TCRdb kept only the in-frame ones, dropping some. The sample holds 55,000 to 70,000 clones, roughly 84% seen once. This specimen was CD4+ or CD8+ T cells sorted from blood, taken in a trial of the OX40 agonist ivuxolimab. These receptors were taken from an adult with an advanced solid tumor such as melanoma, head and neck, liver or kidney cancer.

On this clone itself: Different DNA sequences within this sample yield the same CDR3. The CDR3 DNA sequence: TGTGCCAGCAGCTCGGGACTAGCGGGGGGCGGGGTCACCGGGGAGCTGTTTTTT. Amino acid sequence: CASSSGLAGGGVTGELFF. V usage is TRBV7-9 and J usage is TRBJ2-2; 15 bases align to TRBD2. Germline V gives CDR1 SEHNR, CDR2 FQNEAQ (reference sequence). The CDR3 is 18 residues long. Trimming cost V 4 bases and J 4 bases; bases outside gene matches: 7.

V gene TRBV27 combines with J gene TRBJ2-1, with 12 nucleotides matching TRBD2. The CDR3 runs 16 residues. Germline loops: CDR1 MNHEY, CDR2 SMNVEV (reference sequence). Trimming took 2 bases from V and 8 from J; bases not matched to a gene: 7. Here the CDR3 DNA reads TGTGCCAGCAGTTTACAGGCTAGCGGGAGGGCCGATGAGCAGTTCTTC. It encodes CASSLQASGRADEQFF.

This clone has just one count. The rearrangement links TRBV5-6 to TRBJ2-3; no reliable D call. The CDR3 has 15 amino acids. The V gene's germline CDR1 is SGHDT and CDR2 YYEEEE. V lost 0 bases to trimming and J lost 6 bases, with 14 bases between them. In DNA form, the CDR3 reads TGTGCCAGCAGCTTGGCCGGTGGACGGGTTGATACGCAGTATTTT. Protein sequence: CASSLAGGRVDTQYF.

This chain uses TRBV6-1 with TRBJ2-7; 8 bases are shared with TRBD2. CDR3 length: 14 amino acids. J was trimmed by 6 bases and V by 2 bases; bases with no gene match: 6. CDR1 is MNHNS and CDR2 is SASEGT in the germline V gene. The CDR3 DNA is TGTGCCAGCAGTGAAAGCGGGGGCGGGGGCGAGCAGTACTTC. It codes for CASSESGGGGEQYF.

The V gene is TRBV11-2, the J gene TRBJ1-1; tentative D call: TRBD1 (5 bases). CDR1 is SGHAT, CDR2 FQNNGV, per germline. The length of the CDR3 is 15 residues. V lost 5 bases to trimming and J lost 5 bases, with 18 bases between them. The CDR3 DNA reads as TGTGCCAGCAGCCCCCAAGGGGAGCCAGTGACTGAAGCTTTCTTT. It is translated as CASSPQGEPVTEAFF. Together with reference TRBV11-2 and TRBJ1-1, the CDR3 gives the full variable domain: EAGVAQSPRYKIIEKRQSVAFWCNPISGHATLYWYQQILGQGPKLLIQFQNNGVVDDSQLPKDRFSAERLKGVDSTLKIQPAKLEDSAVYLCASSPQGEPVTEAFFGQGTRLTVV.

The chain recombines TRBV6-1 with TRBJ1-1; D is perhaps TRBD1 (6 bases). The CDR3 covers 18 residues. The V end lost 4 bases, the J end lost 4 bases, and 25 bases lay between the germline ends. Per the germline V gene, CDR1 is MNHNS and CDR2 is SASEGT. In DNA form, the CDR3 reads TGTGCCAGCAGTGTATTTAGCAGGGGACTAGGAATGGGCACTGAAGCTTTCTTT. Translated: CASSVFSRGLGMGTEAFF.

V is TRBV6-5 and J is TRBJ2-1, with D hard to call. V was cut by 6 bases and J by 7 bases, with 16 bases left in between. Germline V lookup: CDR1 MNHEY, CDR2 SVGAGI. The length of the CDR3 is 14 residues. CDR3 nucleotide sequence: TGTGCCAGCAGAAACCCTGACCGGAAGAATGAGCAGTTCTTC. It is translated as CASRNPDRKNEQFF.

This chain joins TRBV9 and TRBJ2-7; 7 bases agree with TRBD2. CDR3 size: 18 residues. V lost 0 bases to trimming and J lost 1 base; unmatched junction nucleotides: 13. Germline V gene lookup returns CDR1 SGDLS and CDR2 YYNGEE. In DNA form, the CDR3 reads TGTGCCAGCAGCGTAGCTGGGTCGGGGGACTACCGATCCTACGAGCAGTACTTC. Translated: CASSVAGSGDYRSYEQYF.

This sequence joins TRBV9 and TRBJ2-2; 10 positions agree with TRBD1. The CDR3 is made up of 16 amino acids. Germline CDR1 is SGDLS and CDR2 is YYNGEE. The junction had 4 bases not matched to a gene; V was cut back by 4 bases and J by 1 base. The DNA for the CDR3 is TGTGCCAGCAGCCCCAGGACAGGGGGGAACACCGGGGAGCTGTTTTTT. Its translation: CASSPRTGGNTGELFF.

The rearrangement links TRBV5-4 to TRBJ2-7; 8 bases map to TRBD2. The CDR3 totals 16 residues. CDR1 SGHNT and CDR2 YYREEE come from the germline V gene (reference sequence). Germline trimming cut 4 bases from V and 2 bases from J; bases unmatched to any gene: 11. The CDR3 region has the DNA TGTGCCAGCAGCCCCGGGGGGGGGACGCTTACCTACGAGCAGTACTTC. It encodes CASSPGGGTLTYEQYF.

This clone has just a few counts. The CDR3, as DNA: TGTGCCAGCAGACAGACTGGGGTCAATCAGCCCCAGCATTTT. It translates to CASRQTGVNQPQHF. The genes are TRBV27 and TRBJ1-5, with no clear D. The V end was cut by 6 bases, the J end by 3 bases, with 12 bases between. Germline assignment: CDR1 MNHEY and CDR2 SMNVEV (reference sequence). This CDR3 comprises 14 residues.

The chain employs TRBV13 and TRBJ1-6; 10 positions agree with TRBD1. V dropped 5 bases and J dropped 9; count of bases not matched to a gene: 7. CDR3 length: 15 amino acids. The germline V gene encodes CDR1 PRHDT and CDR2 FYEKMQ (reference sequence). The CDR3 DNA follows: TGTGCCAGCAGCACCGACAGGGGGCAAGGTTCACCCCTCCACTTT. Translation gives CASSTDRGQGSPLHF.

This clone showed up just once. The gene calls are TRBV9 and TRBJ2-3; D not resolved. Between the trimmed V and J ends, which lost 0 bases and 6 bases, there was a span of 5 bases. CDR3 length equals 12 residues. The germline gives CDR1 SGDLS, CDR2 YYNGEE. CDR3 nucleotides: TGTGCCAGCAGCGTAGGAGAGGATACGCAGTATTTT. Encoded protein: CASSVGEDTQYF.

This clone was counted once. The V and J genes are TRBV20-1 and TRBJ1-2, with no clear D. The CDR3 extends over 11 amino acids. V was cut by 0 bases and J by 8 bases, with 7 bases left in between. Germline CDR1 DFQATT, CDR2 SNEGSKA (reference sequence). CDR3 sequence: CSARDNTGYTF. The CDR3 DNA sequence: TGCAGTGCTAGAGACAACACGGGCTACACCTTC.

The chain recombines TRBV7-6 with TRBJ1-1; no reliable D call. This CDR3 region has 14 residues. V gave up 0 bases and J gave up 0 bases, with 5 bases separating them. Germline lookup yields CDR1 SGHVS and CDR2 FNYEAQ. The CDR3 DNA is TGTGCCAGCAGCTTAGCCGGGATGAACACTGAAGCTTTCTTT. As protein: CASSLAGMNTEAFF.

The J gene is TRBJ1-4, the V gene TRBV10-3; no reliable D call. There are 14 residues in the CDR3. Trimming shortened V by 7 bases and J by 2 bases, and 11 bases separated the two germline ends. The germline V gene has CDR1 ENHRY and CDR2 SYGVKD. The CDR3 DNA is TGTGCCATCAAGGACGGGCGGACTAATGAAAAACTGTTTTTT. As protein: CAIKDGRTNEKLFF.

This chain connects TRBV21-1 to TRBJ1-1. TRBV21-1 is termed a pseudogene. The CDR3 is 15 residues long. CDR3 nucleotides: TGTGCCATCCCCCACCGGTACTTCGGTGGCACTGAAGCTTTCTTT. Translated: CAIPHRYFGGTEAFF.

The chain recombines TRBV28 with TRBJ1-2, with 8 nucleotides matching TRBD1. J was trimmed by 8 bases and V by 10 bases; bases with no gene match: 12. Germline V gives CDR1 MDHEN, CDR2 SYDVKM. The length of the CDR3 is 13 residues. Here the CDR3 reads CATAPGQGLGYTF. CDR3 nucleotides: TGTGCCACCGCCCCTGGACAGGGTCTCGGCTACACCTTC.

This chain links TRBV9 with TRBJ2-3; TRBD2 agrees at 12 bases. Germline lookup yields CDR1 SGDLS and CDR2 YYNGEE. The CDR3 totals 15 residues. Trimming removed 5 bases from V and 3 bases from J; junction bases left unmatched: 4. This chain's CDR3 is CASSPSGRGTDTQYF. DNA of the CDR3: TGTGCCAGCAGTCCTAGCGGGAGGGGTACAGATACGCAGTATTTT.

The rearrangement links TRBV4-2 to TRBJ1-2; TRBD1 is a possible D gene (6 bases). With 1 base removed from V and 4 bases from J, the gap between germline ends came to 13 bases. The CDR3 loop spans 15 amino acids. Germline assignment: CDR1 LGHNA and CDR2 YNFKEQ. Written as DNA, the CDR3 is TGTGCCAGCAGCCAAGGGGCCGGACAGCCCTATGGCTACACCTTC. It encodes CASSQGAGQPYGYTF.

V usage is TRBV10-3 and J usage is TRBJ2-2; no reliable D call. This CDR3 region has 14 residues. The V gene's germline CDR1 is ENHRY and CDR2 SYGVKD. V was trimmed by 7 bases and J by 0 bases, leaving 9 bases between them. The CDR3 DNA reads TGTGCCATCACAAAAAACGCGAACACCGGGGAGCTGTTTTTT. Its protein is CAITKNANTGELFF.

This clone has only a few counts. J is TRBJ1-2 and V is TRBV7-2, with 8 nucleotides matching TRBD1. The CDR3 runs 13 residues. The trim removed 3 bases at V and 8 bases at J, leaving 5 bases unmatched. Germline V gene lookup returns CDR1 SGHTA and CDR2 FQGNSA. CDR3 sequence (DNA): TGTGCCAGCAGCTTGGACAGGGACGGCGGCTACACCTTC. Protein sequence: CASSLDRDGGYTF.

This chain joins TRBV5-7 and TRBJ1-3, with D maybe TRBD1 (5 bases). TRBV5-7 is noted as an ORF with a role that remains uncertain. The V end lost 4 bases, the J end lost 4 bases, and 15 bases lay between the germline ends. The CDR3 consists of 15 residues. In DNA form, the CDR3 reads TGTGCCAGCAGCCCGGGGCCGGGGACCGGAAACACCATATATTTT. Amino acids: CASSPGPGTGNTIYF.

Turning to this clone: Distinct nucleotide sequences in the sample also encode this CDR3. The chain joins TRBV28 to TRBJ1-4; D uncertain. Per germline, CDR1 MDHEN and CDR2 SYDVKM. V lost 6 bases and J 4 bases, leaving 12 bases between the germline ends. The CDR3 loop spans 14 amino acids. CDR3 protein: CASSLGGLNEKLFF. The CDR3 DNA is TGTGCCAGCAGCCTGGGAGGTCTTAATGAAAAACTGTTTTTT.

The chain uses TRBV7-2 and TRBJ2-3; D is uncertain. Germline CDR1 and CDR2: SGHTA and FQGNSA. Trimming stripped 2 bases from V and 6 bases from J, with 9 bases between. This CDR3 contains 13 residues. Here the CDR3 DNA reads TGTGCCAGCAGCTTAAACCAAAAGGATACGCAGTATTTT. Translation gives CASSLNQKDTQYF.